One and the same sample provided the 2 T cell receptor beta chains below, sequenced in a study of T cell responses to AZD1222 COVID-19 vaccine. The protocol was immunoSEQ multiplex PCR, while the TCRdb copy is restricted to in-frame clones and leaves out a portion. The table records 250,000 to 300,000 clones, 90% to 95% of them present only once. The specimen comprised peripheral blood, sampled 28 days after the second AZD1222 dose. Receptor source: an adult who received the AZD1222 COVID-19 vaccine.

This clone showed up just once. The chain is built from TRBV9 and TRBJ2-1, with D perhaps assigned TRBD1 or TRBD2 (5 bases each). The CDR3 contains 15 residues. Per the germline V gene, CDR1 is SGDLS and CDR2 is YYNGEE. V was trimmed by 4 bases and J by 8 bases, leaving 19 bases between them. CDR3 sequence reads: CASSPYGTEDHEQFF. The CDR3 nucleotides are TGTGCCAGCAGCCCTTACGGGACGGAGGACCATGAGCAGTTCTTC. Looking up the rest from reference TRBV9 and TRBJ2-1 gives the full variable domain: DSGVTQTPKHLITATGQRVTLRCSPRSGDLSVYWYQQSLDQGLQFLIQYYNGEERAKGNILERFSAQQFPDLHSELNLSSLELGDSALYFCASSPYGTEDHEQFFGPGTRLTVL.

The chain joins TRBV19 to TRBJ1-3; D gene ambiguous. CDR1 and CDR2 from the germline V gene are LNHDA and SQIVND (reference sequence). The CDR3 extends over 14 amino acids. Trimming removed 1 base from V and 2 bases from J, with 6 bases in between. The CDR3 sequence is CASSIGEAGNTIYF. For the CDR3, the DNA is TGTGCCAGTAGTATAGGGGAAGCTGGAAACACCATATATTTT.